This T cell receptor (beta chain) was identified during a study of long-term antiretroviral therapy in people with HIV. Investigators performed immunoSEQ version v3.0 at survey level. The assay was immunoSEQ multiplex PCR, and TCRdb's table has in-frame clones only and misses some. Of 44,000 or so clones in the sample, more than 90% were seen once. V was shortened by 0 bases and J by 7 bases, with 13 bases between the two germline ends. Germline lookup yields CDR1 SNHLY and CDR2 FYNNEI. The CDR3 has 15 residues. The TCR originated in a woman aged 45-59 years with HIV. The chain uses TRBV2 and TRBJ2-1, with TRBD1 as a possible D gene (5 bases). Sequenced here: unsorted PBMCs, sampled 3.7 years after starting antiretroviral therapy. CDR3 amino acids: CASSEAKPGLNEQFF. The CDR3 region has the DNA TGTGCCAGCAGTGAAGCGAAGCCAGGGTTGAATGAGCAGTTCTTC.